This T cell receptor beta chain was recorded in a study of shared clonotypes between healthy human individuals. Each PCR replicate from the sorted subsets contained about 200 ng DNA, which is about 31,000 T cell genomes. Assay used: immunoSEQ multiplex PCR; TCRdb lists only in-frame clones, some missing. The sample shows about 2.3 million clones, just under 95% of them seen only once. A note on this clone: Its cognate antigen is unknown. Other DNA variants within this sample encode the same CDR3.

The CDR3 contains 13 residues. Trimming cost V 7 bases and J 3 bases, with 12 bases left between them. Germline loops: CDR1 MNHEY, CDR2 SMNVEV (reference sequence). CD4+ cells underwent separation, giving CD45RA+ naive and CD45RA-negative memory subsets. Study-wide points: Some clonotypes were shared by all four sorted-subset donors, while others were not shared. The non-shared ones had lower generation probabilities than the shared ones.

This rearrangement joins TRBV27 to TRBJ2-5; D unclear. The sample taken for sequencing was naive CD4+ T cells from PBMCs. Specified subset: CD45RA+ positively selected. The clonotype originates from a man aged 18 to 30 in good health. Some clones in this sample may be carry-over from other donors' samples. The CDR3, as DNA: TGTGCCAGCACTCTGCCTCCTAAAGAGACCCAGTACTTC. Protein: CASTLPPKETQYF.